This TCR beta chain is drawn from a study of T cells after yellow fever vaccination. The CDR3 runs 16 residues. The V and J ends lost 4 bases and 0 bases, in that order; junction bases with no gene match: 4. Germline lookup yields CDR1 MNHEY and CDR2 SVGAGI. Of note for this clonotype: Its matching antigen is unknown.

General study points: Reappearance after the booster was seen for most primary-vaccination clones, at 95% to 98% CD4 and roughly 90% CD8. There was a small share of clonotypes that showed up in both the CD4 and CD8 compartments. The study noted that FACS-sorted repertoires could contain abundant clonotypes contaminating from the bulk population.

In making TCR cDNA, 5'RACE template switching added a universal primer site and UMIs to it. TCRdb ran MiXCR on the 5' RACE reads and lists one entry per CDR3 protein. The sample has some 670,000 distinct CDR3 sequences, approximately 13% seen once; the top ten hold about 15%. The material was PBMCs, obtained on the day of the yellow fever booster vaccination. This clonotype was sampled from a man aged 25-45 years who received the YFV17D yellow fever vaccine. This sequence joins TRBV6-5 and TRBJ1-4, with 8 bases fitting TRBD1. In DNA form, the CDR3 reads TGTGCCAGCAGTTCCGGACAGGGAACAACTAATGAAAAACTGTTTTTT. This gives the protein CASSSGQGTTNEKLFF.